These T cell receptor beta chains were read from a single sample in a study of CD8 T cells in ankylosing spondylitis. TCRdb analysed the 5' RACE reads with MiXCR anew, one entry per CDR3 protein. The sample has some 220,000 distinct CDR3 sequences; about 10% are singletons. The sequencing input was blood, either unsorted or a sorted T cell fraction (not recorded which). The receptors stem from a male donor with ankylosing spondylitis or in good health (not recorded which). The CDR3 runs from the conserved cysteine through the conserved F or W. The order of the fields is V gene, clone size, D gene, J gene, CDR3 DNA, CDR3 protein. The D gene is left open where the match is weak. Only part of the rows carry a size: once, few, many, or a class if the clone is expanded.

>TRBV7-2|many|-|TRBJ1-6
TGTGCCAGCAGCTTAGACGGGCAGGTTGGTACACCCCTCCACTTT
CASSLDGQVGTPLHF
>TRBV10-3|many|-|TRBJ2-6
TGTGCCATCAGTGAGCTGGGACTGCGAACTGGGGCCAACGTCCTGACTTTC
CAISELGLRTGANVLTF
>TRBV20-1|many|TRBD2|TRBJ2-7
TGCAGTGCTAGAGCCGTTACGGGGGGGAGCTCCTACGAGCAGTACTTC
CSARAVTGGSSYEQYF
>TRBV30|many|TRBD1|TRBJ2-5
TGTGCCGGCGGCGGCAGGGGGAGAGAGACCCAGTACTTC
CAGGGRGRETQYF
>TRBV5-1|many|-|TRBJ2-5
TGCGCCAGCAGCTTCCGGGACCCGGGCTCGGAGACCCAGTACTTC
CASSFRDPGSETQYF
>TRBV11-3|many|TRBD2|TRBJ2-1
TGTGCCAGCAGCCCCCGGCGGACTAGCGGGGGACCCAATGAGCAGTTCTTC
CASSPRRTSGGPNEQFF
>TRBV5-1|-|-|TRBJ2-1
TGCGCCAGCAGCTTTGAAGGGTTTTCGTCGGCCGAGCAGTTCTTC
CASSFEGFSSAEQFF
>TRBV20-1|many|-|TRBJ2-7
TGCAGTGCCACCCGGGACATCTCTACCGACGAGCAGTACTTC
CSATRDISTDEQYF
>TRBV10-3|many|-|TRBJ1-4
TGTGCCATCAGCAGGGAGCGGGATGAAAAACTGTTTTTT
CAISRERDEKLFF
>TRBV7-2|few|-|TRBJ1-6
TGTGCCAGCAGCTTAGTGGGAGGGGCTGAGTCACCCCTCCACTTT
CASSLVGGAESPLHF
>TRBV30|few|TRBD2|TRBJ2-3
TGTGCCGGGGGACTAGCGGGGCCCAACACAGATACGCAGTATTTT
CAGGLAGPNTDTQYF
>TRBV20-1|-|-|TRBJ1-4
TGCAGTGCCAATCGGGACGGGAACGGGAAACTGTTTTTT
CSANRDGNGKLFF
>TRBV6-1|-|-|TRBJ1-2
TGTGCCAGCAGTGAGGTTCAAGTCGGCAGTGGCTACACCTTC
CASSEVQVGSGYTF
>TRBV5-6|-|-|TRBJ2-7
TGTGCCAGCAGCAACGAGCCGGACGACGAGCAGTACTTC
CASSNEPDDEQYF
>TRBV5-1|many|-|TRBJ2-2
TGCGCCAGCAGCTCATCTTACGAGTCCGCCGGGGAGCTGTTTTTT
CASSSSYESAGELFF
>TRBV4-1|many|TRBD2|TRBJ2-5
TGCGCCAGCAGCCAAGGGGCAGCGGGAGGAGAGACCCAGTACTTC
CASSQGAAGGETQYF
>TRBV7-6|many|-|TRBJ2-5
TGTGCCAGCAGCTCAACGCTAGCTGCCGGCGGAGAGACCCAGTACTTC
CASSSTLAAGGETQYF
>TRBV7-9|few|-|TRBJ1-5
TGTGCCAGCAGCTTAAGCCTTGGCAATCAGCCCCAGCATTTT
CASSLSLGNQPQHF
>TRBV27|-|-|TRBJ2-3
TGTGCCAGCAGTAGGCAGGACCGGACAGATACGCAGTATTTT
CASSRQDRTDTQYF
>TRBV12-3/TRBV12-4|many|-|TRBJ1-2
TGTGCCAGCAGCAAAGAGGGGGGGCATGGCTACACCTTC
CASSKEGGHGYTF
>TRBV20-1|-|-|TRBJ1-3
TGCAGTGCTAGGGGGGGTGGGGGCAAGGGAGACACCATATATTTT
CSARGGGGKGDTIYF
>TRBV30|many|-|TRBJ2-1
TGTGCCTGGAGTATCTCCAATGAGCAGTTCTTC
CAWSISNEQFF
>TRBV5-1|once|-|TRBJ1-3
TGCGCCAGCAGCACGGGCCCGGGACGGAGTGATCGAGGGGACACCATATATTTT
CASSTGPGRSDRGDTIYF
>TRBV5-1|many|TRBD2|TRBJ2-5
TGCGCCAGCACCGTTGGGGAGGGACTAGCGTCGGAGACCCAGTACTTC
CASTVGEGLASETQYF
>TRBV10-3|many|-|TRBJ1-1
TGTGCCATCAGTACTGGCAGGGACACTGAAGCTTTCTTT
CAISTGRDTEAFF
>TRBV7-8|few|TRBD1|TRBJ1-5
TGTGCCAGCAGCTTGGACAGGGGGCTAGGTAATCAGCCCCAGCATTTT
CASSLDRGLGNQPQHF
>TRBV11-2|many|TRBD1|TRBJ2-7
TGTGCCAGCAGCTCGGACAGGGTCTCACAAAAGGTCTACGAGCAGTACTTC
CASSSDRVSQKVYEQYF